Shown below are 9 T cell receptor beta chains from a single sample sequenced in a study of vaccination and CD4 T cells after COVID-19. Cultured CD4+ T cell DNA underwent sequencing with the Oncomine TCR Beta short-read assay. TCRdb independently ran MiXCR on the PCR reads; one entry per CDR3 protein. This table holds several thousand distinct CDR3 sequences, about two thirds found once. Treatment reported: roughly 11-day PBMC culture with coronavirus spike peptide pools or control peptides (ViraFEST assay). Gathered ahead of the COVID-19 pandemic (2011-2018) were the CD4+ T cells of the unexposed donor. The antigens these receptors bind are not known. Input material: CD4+ T cells from blood, cultured in vitro. These receptors all come from a human donor in good health.

V is TRBV19 and J is TRBJ1-1; the match to TRBD1 covers 7 bases. There are 15 residues in the CDR3. Germline V lookup: CDR1 LNHDA, CDR2 SQIVND (reference sequence). Trimming at V came to 6 bases and at J to 0 bases, leaving 7 bases not matched to a gene. DNA for the CDR3: TGTGCCAGTAGGACGAAGGGGGCCTTGAACACTGAAGCTTTCTTT. This translates into CASRTKGALNTEAFF.

The DNA of the CDR3 is TGTGCCAGCAGTGGGGGGGGAGCTTACACTGAAGCTTTCTTT. Its translation is CASSGGGAYTEAFF. This sequence joins TRBV2 and TRBJ1-1, with a weak D call TRBD1 (5 bases). CDR1 is SNHLY, CDR2 FYNNEI, per germline. Trimming took off 4 bases at V and 3 bases at J, with 12 bases between the two ends. The CDR3 contains 14 residues.

In DNA form, the CDR3 reads TGTGCCAGCAGTCCCGGCCCCTACTATGGCTACACCTTC. It specifies CASSPGPYYGYTF. The chain has TRBV6-1 and TRBJ1-2; D is ambiguous. The CDR3 sequence is 13 residues long. V lost 5 bases, J lost 3 bases, and 10 bases lay in between. Germline assignment: CDR1 MNHNS and CDR2 SASEGT.

This chain links TRBV7-2 with TRBJ1-1; a possible D gene is TRBD1 (6 bases). Trimming cost V 3 bases and J 0 bases, with 11 bases left between them. Germline CDR1 and CDR2: SGHTA and FQGNSA. This CDR3 has 15 amino acids. CDR3 bases: TGTGCCAGCAGCTTTGGAGACAGGCTGAACACTGAAGCTTTCTTT. Amino acid sequence: CASSFGDRLNTEAFF.

V gene TRBV20-1 combines with J gene TRBJ1-6, with 9 bases lining up with TRBD1. CDR3 length: 19 amino acids. The germline gives CDR1 DFQATT, CDR2 SNEGSKA (reference sequence). Unmatched junction bases numbered 21, after V lost 5 bases and J lost 7 bases. CDR3 bases: TGCAGTGCTCACGGACCGGGACAGGGTTTTTCTGTGTGGAATTCACCCCTCCACTTT. As protein: CSAHGPGQGFSVWNSPLHF.

The chain recombines TRBV6-1 with TRBJ2-7, with 10 bases aligning to TRBD2. Germline lookup yields CDR1 MNHNS and CDR2 SASEGT. The CDR3 is made up of 18 amino acids. V was clipped by 6 bases and J by 4 bases; unmatched bases: 18. The CDR3 is CASSPQASGRTGAYEQYF. CDR3 nucleotide sequence: TGTGCCAGCAGCCCCCAGGCTAGCGGGAGAACGGGTGCGTACGAGCAGTACTTC.

The rearrangement joins TRBV19 to TRBJ1-2; 9 bases line up with TRBD1. Germline loops: CDR1 LNHDA, CDR2 SQIVND (reference sequence). Trimming removed 6 bases from V and 1 base from J; junction bases left unmatched: 6. This CDR3 comprises 15 residues. The CDR3 nucleotides read TGTGCCAGTAGACCCGGGACAGGGTTTAACTATGGCTACACCTTC. Translating it yields CASRPGTGFNYGYTF.

This clonotype was recorded only once. The J gene is TRBJ2-5, the V gene TRBV7-9, with 7 bases matching TRBD2. The V gene end was trimmed by 3 bases and the J gene end by 5 bases; junction bases not matched to a gene: 6. CDR1 is SEHNR and CDR2 is FQNEAQ in the germline V gene (reference sequence). The CDR3 sequence is 14 residues long. CDR3 in DNA: TGTGCCAGCAGCTTTGCGGGGGTTCCTGAGACCCAGTACTTC. Translating it yields CASSFAGVPETQYF.

This clonotype showed up just once. The rearrangement links TRBV27 to TRBJ2-2, with D perhaps TRBD1 or TRBD2 (5 bases each). The V gene lost 3 bases and the J gene lost 1 base, with 12 bases spanning the gap. Germline CDR1 is MNHEY and CDR2 is SMNVEV (reference sequence). CDR3 length equals 16 residues. This chain's CDR3 is CASSLRRDGNTGELFF. The CDR3 DNA is TGTGCCAGCAGTTTGCGCCGGGACGGGAACACCGGGGAGCTGTTTTTT.